This TCR beta chain was captured by sequencing in a study of blood T cell repertoires in COVID-19. For the study at large: Acute-phase and convalescent COVID-19 samples originated in the United States, Italy and Spain. In each case, the material was cDNA or gDNA derived from T cells, B-cell-depleted T cells, or PBMCs.

In the study's own analysis: Reference gene primer amplification gave estimated nucleated cell counts. Generated by immunoSEQ multiplex PCR, the TCRdb table keeps only in-frame clones and is missing some. That table is the source of V, J and clone size, and D and trimming were worked out from the DNA. This table holds about 250,000 clones, 88% found once. The V and J ends lost 2 bases and 3 bases, in that order; junction bases with no gene match: 14. The CDR3 loop spans 19 amino acids. Germline values: CDR1 SGHTA, CDR2 FQGNSA. The material sequenced was peripheral blood. This rearrangement joins TRBV7-2 to TRBJ2-1; 9 bases agree with TRBD2. This clonotype was sampled from a man at least 80 years old with acute or convalescent COVID-19. CDR3 in DNA: TGTGCCAGCAGCTTAAAAATAGCGGGGGCAGTCCTCCTCTACAATGAGCAGTTCTTC. This codes for CASSLKIAGAVLLYNEQFF.